This entry lists 11 T cell receptor beta chains sequenced from one sample in a study of blood T cell repertoires in COVID-19. The table came from immunoSEQ multiplex PCR; TCRdb's copy has only in-frame clones and leaves some out. The sample includes some 200,000 clones, around 80% seen only once; the top ten take more than 10%. Sequencing was performed on peripheral blood. The receptors were sampled from a human donor in a cohort sampled during active COVID-19.

This clone was seen a handful of times. The chain recombines TRBV7-3 with TRBJ2-1; 10 bases match TRBD1. CDR3 length equals 17 residues. In germline, CDR1 is SGHTA, CDR2 FQGTGA. With V trimmed by 2 bases and J by 9 bases, 13 bases remained unmatched. The CDR3 bases are TGTGCCAGCAGCTTAGGGGGCCCGGGACAGGGGTTTGCTGAGCAGTTCTTC. This encodes CASSLGGPGQGFAEQFF.

The J gene is TRBJ1-2, the V gene TRBV18; D is undetermined. Germline V gene lookup returns CDR1 KGHSH and CDR2 LQKENI. V lost 0 bases and J 1 base, leaving 12 bases between the germline ends. This CDR3 is 16 amino acids long. The CDR3 coding sequence is TGTGCCAGCTCACCACCGAGGCGGACTTTTAACTATGGCTACACCTTC. This translates into CASSPPRRTFNYGYTF.

This chain joins TRBV9 and TRBJ1-3; 7 bases match TRBD1. The CDR3 is 14 residues long. Unmatched junction bases numbered 3, after V lost 2 bases and J lost 4 bases. Germline-derived CDR1 and CDR2 are SGDLS and YYNGEE. This CDR3 is CASSVPGQGNTIYF. CDR3 nucleotide sequence: TGTGCCAGCAGCGTTCCGGGACAGGGAAACACCATATATTTT.

The genes are TRBV5-1 and TRBJ2-2; 11 nucleotides agree with TRBD2. The CDR3 is 16 amino acids. Trimming at V came to 3 bases and at J to 6 bases, leaving 7 bases not matched to a gene. Germline assignment: CDR1 SGHRS and CDR2 YFSETQ. The CDR3 is CASSSTSGSPPGELFF. CDR3 nucleotide sequence: TGCGCCAGCAGCTCCACTAGCGGGAGCCCTCCCGGGGAGCTGTTTTTT.

The gene calls are TRBV2 and TRBJ2-7, with TRBD2 matching 8 bases. The CDR3 sequence is 17 residues long. Germline trimming cut 8 bases from V and 6 bases from J; bases unmatched to any gene: 21. Germline V CDR1 and CDR2: SNHLY, FYNNEI. The CDR3 sequence: CASSLPISGGAVSEQYF. For the CDR3, the DNA is TGTGCCAGCTCTTTACCTATTTCGGGGGGGGCGGTCTCCGAGCAGTACTTC. The full variable domain, rest sourced from reference TRBV2 and TRBJ2-7, is EPEVTQTPSHQVTQMGQEVILRCVPISNHLYFYWYRQILGQKVEFLVSFYNNEISEKSEIFDDQFSVERPDGSNFTLKIRSTKLEDSAMYFCASSLPISGGAVSEQYFGPGTRLTVT.

The J gene is TRBJ1-2, the V gene TRBV19; 7 nucleotides align to TRBD1. After removal of 4 bases from V and 0 bases from J, the junction contained 8 bases not matched to a gene. The CDR3 spans 16 residues. Germline V gene lookup returns CDR1 LNHDA and CDR2 SQIVND (reference sequence). The DNA of the CDR3 is TGTGCCAGTAGTACCCGACAGGGATCTTCTAACTATGGCTACACCTTC. Translated: CASSTRQGSSNYGYTF.

The rearrangement joins TRBV20-1 to TRBJ1-2; tentatively, D is TRBD1 (5 bases). The CDR3 is 13 amino acids. Trimming took off 3 bases at V and 2 bases at J, with 10 bases between the two ends. Germline V gene sequence: CDR1 DFQATT, CDR2 SNEGSKA (reference sequence). The CDR3: CSASGSGNYGYTF. DNA for the CDR3: TGCAGTGCTAGTGGGTCAGGGAACTATGGCTACACCTTC.

J is TRBJ2-7 and V is TRBV6-6; D is perhaps TRBD2 (5 bases). The germline gives CDR1 MNHNY, CDR2 SVGAGI (reference sequence). V was trimmed by 3 bases and J by 3 bases, leaving 9 bases between them. CDR3 length: 13 residues. The CDR3 protein is CASSYVANYEQYF. The CDR3 nucleotides read TGTGCCAGCAGTTATGTAGCGAACTACGAGCAGTACTTC.

The chain combines TRBV5-8 with TRBJ2-1; 8 positions agree with TRBD1. V was pared by 8 bases and J by 0 bases, with 7 bases of the junction left unmatched. The length of the CDR3 is 15 residues. The germline V gene has CDR1 SGHTS and CDR2 YDEGEE. The CDR3 DNA is TGTGCCAGTATACTAACAGGGGGCTCCTACAATGAGCAGTTCTTC. This codes for CASILTGGSYNEQFF.

This clone showed up just once. This chain links TRBV7-6 with TRBJ2-4, with TRBD1 matching over 7 bases. CDR3 size: 15 residues. The J segment lost 1 base and the V segment lost 6 bases, leaving 6 bases of the junction unmatched. The germline V gene encodes CDR1 SGHVS and CDR2 FNYEAQ. DNA of the CDR3: TGTGCCAGCAGTTCGCCGACAGGGGCCAAAAACATTCAGTACTTC. Protein sequence: CASSSPTGAKNIQYF.

This clone was counted between two and nine times. The chain combines TRBV28 with TRBJ1-5; D possibly corresponds to TRBD1 (5 bases). Trimming shortened V by 2 bases and J by 0 bases, and 11 bases separated the two germline ends. CDR3 length: 16 amino acids. CDR1 MDHEN and CDR2 SYDVKM come from the germline V gene. CDR3 sequence: CASSLRGTGSNQPQHF. CDR3 DNA sequence: TGTGCCAGCAGTTTACGGGGGACTGGTAGCAATCAGCCCCAGCATTTT.